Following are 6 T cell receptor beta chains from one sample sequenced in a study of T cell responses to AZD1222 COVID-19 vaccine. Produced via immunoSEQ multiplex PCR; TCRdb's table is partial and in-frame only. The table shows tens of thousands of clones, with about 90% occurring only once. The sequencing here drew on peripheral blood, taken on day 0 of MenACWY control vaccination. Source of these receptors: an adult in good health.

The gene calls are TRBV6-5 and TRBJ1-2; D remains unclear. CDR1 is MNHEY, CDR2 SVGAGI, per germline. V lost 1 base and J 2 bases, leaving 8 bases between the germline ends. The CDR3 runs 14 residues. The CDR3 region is CASSYFGGNYGYTF. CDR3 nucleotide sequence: TGTGCCAGCAGTTACTTTGGCGGGAACTATGGCTACACCTTC.

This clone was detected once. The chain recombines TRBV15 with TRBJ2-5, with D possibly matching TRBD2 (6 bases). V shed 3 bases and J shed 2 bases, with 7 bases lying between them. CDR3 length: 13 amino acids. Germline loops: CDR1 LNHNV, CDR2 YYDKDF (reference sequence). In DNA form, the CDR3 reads TGTGCCACCAGCAGGACTAGACAAGAGACCCAGTACTTC. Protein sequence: CATSRTRQETQYF.

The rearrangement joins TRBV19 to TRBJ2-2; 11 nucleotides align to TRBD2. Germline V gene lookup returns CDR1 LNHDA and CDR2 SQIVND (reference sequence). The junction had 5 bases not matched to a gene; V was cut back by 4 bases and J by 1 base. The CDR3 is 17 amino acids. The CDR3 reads CASSTPGLAGNTGELFF. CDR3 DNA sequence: TGTGCCAGTAGTACCCCCGGACTAGCGGGGAACACCGGGGAGCTGTTTTTT.

Here the CDR3 reads CASSLVGQESGETQYF. The CDR3 DNA is TGTGCCAGCAGCTTGGTTGGCCAGGAGTCCGGGGAGACCCAGTACTTC. The gene calls are TRBV5-5 and TRBJ2-5; D remains unclear. This CDR3 has 16 residues. V shed 0 bases and J shed 5 bases, with 17 bases lying between them. Germline CDR1 reads SGHKS; CDR2 reads YYEKEE (reference sequence).

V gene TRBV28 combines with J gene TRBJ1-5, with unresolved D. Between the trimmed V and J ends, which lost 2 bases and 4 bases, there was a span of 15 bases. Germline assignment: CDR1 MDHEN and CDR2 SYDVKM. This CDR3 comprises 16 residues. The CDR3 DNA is TGTGCCAGCAGTTTAGACTTATCGGCAGGAAATCAGCCCCAGCATTTT. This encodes CASSLDLSAGNQPQHF. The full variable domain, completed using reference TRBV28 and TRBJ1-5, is DVKVTQSSRYLVKRTGEKVFLECVQDMDHENMFWYRQDPGLGLRLIYFSYDVKMKEKGDIPEGYSVSREKKERFSLILESASTNQTSMYLCASSLDLSAGNQPQHFGDGTRLSIL.

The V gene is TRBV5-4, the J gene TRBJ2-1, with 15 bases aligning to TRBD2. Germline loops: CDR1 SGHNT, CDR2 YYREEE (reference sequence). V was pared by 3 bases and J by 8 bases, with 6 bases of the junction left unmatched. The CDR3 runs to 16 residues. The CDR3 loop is CASSSGLAGGFDEQFF. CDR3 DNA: TGTGCCAGCAGCTCCGGACTAGCGGGAGGGTTCGATGAGCAGTTCTTC.